This entry lists 24 T cell receptor beta chains sequenced from one sample in a study of shared clonotypes between healthy human individuals (dated by TCRdb to 2020 to 2021). Receptor amplification or capture employed the immunoSEQ multiplex PCR assay. The table was pulled from immuneACCESS by TCRdb, which kept in-frame rearrangements only. Such tables lose some clones; where checked, under half of the loss comes from unresolved V genes, and the rest has no known cause. The sample table shows some 2.3 million clones, and roughly 93% are seen once. The ten biggest clones cover about 0.41% of the sample. Sequenced: naive CD4+ T cells from PBMCs. The intended sense of this specimen's cell subset or site label: CD45RA+ positively selected. These receptors were obtained from a man between 18 and 29 years old in good health. Some clones in this sample may be carry-over from other donors' samples.

The V call is TRBV7-3, the J call TRBJ2-2; D call uncertain. V was cut by 5 bases and J by 3 bases, with 25 bases left in between. The CDR3 covers 19 residues. The V gene's germline CDR1 is SGHTA and CDR2 FQGTGA. The CDR3 protein is CASSPQTSRRTSDTGELFF. The CDR3, as DNA: TGTGCCAGCAGCCCCCAAACCTCCCGGCGGACGTCGGACACCGGGGAGCTGTTTTTT.

This clone was found a few times. The CDR3 region is CASSVGSAWSNEQFF. DNA of the CDR3: TGTGCCAGCAGCGTGGGAAGCGCCTGGAGCAATGAGCAGTTCTTC. The chain carries TRBV9 and TRBJ2-1; D gene unclear. CDR3 size: 15 residues. Germline V lookup: CDR1 SGDLS, CDR2 YYNGEE. The V and J ends lost 2 bases and 6 bases respectively, with 15 bases between them. Full variable domain (rest looked up from reference TRBV9 and TRBJ2-1): DSGVTQTPKHLITATGQRVTLRCSPRSGDLSVYWYQQSLDQGLQFLIQYYNGEERAKGNILERFSAQQFPDLHSELNLSSLELGDSALYFCASSVGSAWSNEQFFGPGTRLTVL.

This clone appeared a few times. CDR3 in amino acids: CASSGTSGPYEQYF. The CDR3 coding sequence is TGCGCCAGCAGTGGGACTAGCGGCCCCTACGAGCAGTACTTC. The chain uses TRBV10-1 and TRBJ2-7; 10 nucleotides agree with TRBD2. Germline V gives CDR1 WNHNN, CDR2 SYGVQD (reference sequence). CDR3 length equals 14 residues. V was pared by 4 bases and J by 2 bases, with 2 bases of the junction left unmatched.

The V and J genes are TRBV28 and TRBJ2-7; tentative D call: TRBD1 (6 bases). Germline V lookup: CDR1 MDHEN, CDR2 SYDVKM. Trimming removed 8 bases at V and 0 bases at J, with 14 bases between. The CDR3 has 14 amino acids. The CDR3 here is CASGPDRSSYEQYF. CDR3 in DNA: TGTGCCAGCGGCCCGGACAGAAGCTCCTACGAGCAGTACTTC.

The chain combines TRBV5-1 with TRBJ2-1, with 9 bases aligning to TRBD1. The ends lost 4 bases at V and 4 bases at J; junction bases unmatched: 6. The CDR3 is 15 residues long. The germline gives CDR1 SGHRS, CDR2 YFSETQ. The CDR3 region has the DNA TGCGCCAGCAGCCCGGACAGGGGCTTTTACAATGAGCAGTTCTTC. Translating gives CASSPDRGFYNEQFF.

The chain couples TRBV5-1 to TRBJ1-1, with a weak D call TRBD1 (5 bases). Trimming stripped 0 bases from V and 4 bases from J, with 13 bases between. CDR1 and CDR2 (germline): SGHRS, YFSETQ. This CDR3 contains 15 residues. CDR3 bases: TGCGCCAGCAGCTTGGGGTTTGGGGGAGGCACTGAAGCTTTCTTT. Protein: CASSLGFGGGTEAFF.

The chain combines TRBV6-5 with TRBJ1-1; D remains ambiguous. This CDR3 contains 14 residues. V gave up 5 bases and J gave up 6 bases, with 16 bases separating them. Germline V gene data show CDR1 as MNHEY and CDR2 as SVGAGI. CDR3 sequence: CASSPQIRRAEAFF. CDR3 bases: TGTGCCAGCAGTCCGCAGATTCGGAGGGCTGAAGCTTTCTTT.

For this clone: The same CDR3 is also encoded by other DNA sequences in this sample. The chain combines TRBV5-1 with TRBJ2-7; the match to TRBD2 covers 8 bases. CDR3 length: 14 amino acids. Germline V gene lookup returns CDR1 SGHRS and CDR2 YFSETQ. V lost 4 bases and J lost 2; bases outside the gene matches: 5. CDR3 amino acids: CASSLGGGPYEQYF. The CDR3 nucleotides read TGCGCCAGCAGCCTCGGCGGGGGGCCCTACGAGCAGTACTTC. The variable domain in full, with the rest retrieved from reference TRBV5-1 and TRBJ2-7, is KAGVTQTPRYLIKTRGQQVTLSCSPISGHRSVSWYQQTPGQGLQFLFEYFSETQRNKGNFPGRFSGRQFSNSRSEMNVSTLELGDSALYLCASSLGGGPYEQYFGPGTRLTVT.

Remarks on this clone: Within the sample, other DNA sequences also encode this same CDR3. The V call is TRBV20-1, the J call TRBJ2-7; D is possibly TRBD1 (5 bases). The germline gives CDR1 DFQATT, CDR2 SNEGSKA (reference sequence). With 3 bases removed from V and 3 bases from J, the gap between germline ends came to 6 bases. The CDR3 sequence is 11 residues long. The CDR3 nucleotides are TGCAGTGCTAGGGACAACTACGAGCAGTACTTC. Its protein product is CSARDNYEQYF.

This clone was observed a few times. CDR3 sequence: CASSPNRVGEKLFF. The DNA of the CDR3 is TGTGCCAGCTCACCGAACAGGGTTGGAGAAAAACTGTTTTTT. The J gene is TRBJ1-4, the V gene TRBV18; D perhaps matches TRBD1 (6 bases). With 3 bases removed from V and 8 bases from J, the gap between germline ends came to 13 bases. There are 14 residues in the CDR3. CDR1 is KGHSH, CDR2 LQKENI, per germline.

The chain couples TRBV4-2 to TRBJ1-2; D possibly corresponds to TRBD1 (5 bases). The CDR3 totals 16 residues. Germline CDR1 reads LGHNA; CDR2 reads YNFKEQ. V lost 1 base to trimming and J lost 8 bases, with 20 bases between them. CDR3: CASSQVGEGSEGGYTF. CDR3 nucleotides: TGTGCCAGCAGCCAAGTCGGCGAGGGGTCCGAAGGGGGCTACACCTTC.

V is TRBV5-1 and J is TRBJ2-7, with D perhaps assigned TRBD1 or TRBD2 (5 bases each). Germline V CDR1 and CDR2: SGHRS, YFSETQ. V lost 2 bases to trimming and J lost 6 bases, with 15 bases between them. The CDR3 length is 14 residues. The CDR3 loop reads CASSFGWDPSEQYF. Written as DNA, the CDR3 is TGCGCCAGCAGCTTTGGGTGGGACCCCTCCGAGCAGTACTTC.

The rearrangement joins TRBV5-1 to TRBJ2-1; D uncertain. The CDR3 is made up of 13 amino acids. Germline CDR1 SGHRS, CDR2 YFSETQ. Trimming removed 6 bases from V and 3 bases from J, with 10 bases in between. DNA of the CDR3: TGCGCCAGCACGGCCGGCAACTACAATGAGCAGTTCTTC. Its translation is CASTAGNYNEQFF.

The chain uses TRBV9 and TRBJ1-2; no clear D. The V gene's germline CDR1 is SGDLS and CDR2 YYNGEE. Trimming removed 2 bases from V and 2 bases from J, with 7 bases in between. The CDR3 loop spans 13 amino acids. CDR3 DNA: TGTGCCAGCAGCGTGAATCCCAACTATGGCTACACCTTC. The encoded protein is CASSVNPNYGYTF.

The CDR3 DNA sequence: TGTGCCAGCAGCTTTAGGGGGGGGACTAGCGGGAGCTACGAGCAGTACTTC. Amino acid sequence: CASSFRGGTSGSYEQYF. The chain employs TRBV7-2 and TRBJ2-7, with 14 bases fitting TRBD2. There are 17 residues in the CDR3. The germline V gene encodes CDR1 SGHTA and CDR2 FQGNSA. The V segment lost 3 bases and the J segment 3 bases; nucleotides outside the gene matches: 7.

The chain has TRBV30 and TRBJ1-3; no clear D. Trimming stripped 1 base from V and 0 bases from J, with 10 bases between. This CDR3 has 15 residues. The germline CDR1 and CDR2 sequences are GTSNPN and SVGIG (reference sequence). CDR3 sequence reads: CAWSGVRLSGNTIYF. Here the CDR3 DNA reads TGTGCCTGGAGTGGGGTCAGGCTCTCTGGAAACACCATATATTTT.

The rearrangement uses TRBV6-5 and TRBJ1-1; D is perhaps TRBD1 (6 bases). The length of the CDR3 is 13 residues. Germline V gene sequence: CDR1 MNHEY, CDR2 SVGAGI. Trimming pared 7 bases from V and 2 bases from J, leaving 11 bases between. This CDR3 is CASMAGGNTEAFF. CDR3 bases: TGTGCCAGCATGGCGGGGGGCAACACTGAAGCTTTCTTT.

The chain combines TRBV27 with TRBJ1-1; 7 positions agree with TRBD1. This CDR3 has 14 residues. Germline CDR1 and CDR2: MNHEY and SMNVEV (reference sequence). The junction had 5 bases not matched to a gene; V was cut back by 3 bases and J by 4 bases. The CDR3 DNA reads as TGTGCCAGCAGTTTCAACAGGGGAGTCACTGAAGCTTTCTTT. Translated: CASSFNRGVTEAFF.

The chain links TRBV5-5 to TRBJ1-3, with TRBD1 matching over 7 bases. In germline, CDR1 is SGHKS, CDR2 YYEKEE (reference sequence). After removal of 2 bases from V and 2 bases from J, the junction contained 1 base not matched to a gene. The CDR3 loop spans 14 amino acids. This CDR3 reads CASSLQGTGNTIYF. CDR3 in DNA: TGTGCCAGCAGCTTACAGGGGACTGGAAACACCATATATTTT.

The chain combines TRBV7-2 with TRBJ2-5, with 7 bases fitting TRBD1. The CDR3 contains 15 residues. Germline assignment: CDR1 SGHTA and CDR2 FQGNSA. Germline trimming cut 5 bases from V and 2 bases from J; bases unmatched to any gene: 8. CDR3 nucleotide sequence: TGTGCCAGCAGCCCAGGACAGGCCCGTCAAGAGACCCAGTACTTC. The encoded protein is CASSPGQARQETQYF.

This sequence joins TRBV18 and TRBJ2-1; 7 positions agree with TRBD2. With 3 bases clipped from V and 2 bases from J, the junction kept 4 bases outside the gene matches. Germline V gives CDR1 KGHSH, CDR2 LQKENI. The CDR3 spans 15 residues. The CDR3 region has the DNA TGTGCCAGCTCACCGGGGGGGAACCCCTACAATGAGCAGTTCTTC. Translated, it gives CASSPGGNPYNEQFF.

The chain links TRBV5-1 to TRBJ2-7, with D perhaps being TRBD1 or TRBD2 (5 bases each). V shed 4 bases and J shed 2 bases, with 19 bases lying between them. Per germline, CDR1 SGHRS and CDR2 YFSETQ. The CDR3 sequence is 16 residues long. The CDR3 DNA is TGCGCCAGCAGCCCGCCCGGGACCCAGCCCCCCTACGAGCAGTACTTC. Translated, it gives CASSPPGTQPPYEQYF.

The chain has TRBV30 and TRBJ2-2; 7 positions match TRBD2. The V segment lost 5 bases and the J segment 2 bases; nucleotides outside the gene matches: 8. Germline CDR1 reads GTSNPN; CDR2 reads SVGIG (reference sequence). This CDR3 comprises 15 residues. The CDR3 sequence: CAWGPAGLNTGELFF. CDR3 DNA: TGTGCCTGGGGACCAGCGGGACTTAACACCGGGGAGCTGTTTTTT.

For this clone: The same CDR3 also results from other DNA sequences found in this sample. This chain joins TRBV7-2 and TRBJ2-3, with TRBD2 identical over 9 bases. CDR3 length: 14 amino acids. V was pared by 6 bases and J by 1 base, with 2 bases of the junction left unmatched. CDR1 is SGHTA, CDR2 FQGNSA, per germline. CDR3 residues: CASRRTSGTDTQYF. CDR3 DNA: TGTGCCAGCAGGCGGACTAGCGGCACAGATACGCAGTATTTT. The variable domain in full, completed from reference TRBV7-2 and TRBJ2-3, reads GAGVSQSPSNKVTEKGKDVELRCDPISGHTALYWYRQSLGQGLEFLIYFQGNSAPDKSGLPSDRFSAERTGGSVSTLTIQRTQQEDSAVYLCASRRTSGTDTQYFGPGTRLTVL.